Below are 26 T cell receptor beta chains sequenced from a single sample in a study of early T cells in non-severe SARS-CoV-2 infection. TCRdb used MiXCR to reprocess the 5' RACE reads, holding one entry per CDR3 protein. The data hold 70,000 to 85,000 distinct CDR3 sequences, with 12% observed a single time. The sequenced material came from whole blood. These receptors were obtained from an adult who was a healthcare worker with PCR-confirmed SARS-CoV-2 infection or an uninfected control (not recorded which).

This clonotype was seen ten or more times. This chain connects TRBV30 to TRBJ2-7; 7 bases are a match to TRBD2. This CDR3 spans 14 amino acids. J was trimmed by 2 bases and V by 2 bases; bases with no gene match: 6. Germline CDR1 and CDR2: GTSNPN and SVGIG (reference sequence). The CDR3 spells CAWSRGDGAYEQYF. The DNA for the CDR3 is TGTGCCTGGAGTCGGGGGGACGGTGCCTACGAGCAGTACTTC. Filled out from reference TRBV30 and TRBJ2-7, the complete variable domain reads SQTIHQWPATLVQPVGSPLSLECTVEGTSNPNLYWYRQAAGRGLQLLFYSVGIGQISSEVPQNLSASRPQDRQFILSSKKLLLSDSGFYLCAWSRGDGAYEQYFGPGTRLTVT.

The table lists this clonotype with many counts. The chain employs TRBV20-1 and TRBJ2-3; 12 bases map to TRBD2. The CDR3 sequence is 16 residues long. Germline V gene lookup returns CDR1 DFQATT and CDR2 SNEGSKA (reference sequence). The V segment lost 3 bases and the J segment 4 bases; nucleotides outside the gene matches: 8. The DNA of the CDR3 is TGCAGTGCTAGCCCTCTAGCGGGAGGGCCATCAGATACGCAGTATTTT. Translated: CSASPLAGGPSDTQYF.

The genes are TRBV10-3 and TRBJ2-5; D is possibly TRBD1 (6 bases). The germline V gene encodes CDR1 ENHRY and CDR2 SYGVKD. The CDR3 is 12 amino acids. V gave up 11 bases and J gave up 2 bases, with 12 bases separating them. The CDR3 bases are TGTGCCTCTAGACAGGATCAAGAGACCCAGTACTTC. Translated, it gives CASRQDQETQYF.

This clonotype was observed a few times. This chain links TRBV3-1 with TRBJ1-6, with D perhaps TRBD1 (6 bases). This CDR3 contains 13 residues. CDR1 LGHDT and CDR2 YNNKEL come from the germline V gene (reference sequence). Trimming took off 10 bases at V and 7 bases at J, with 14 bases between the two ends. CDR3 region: CATQDSFNSPLHF. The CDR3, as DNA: TGTGCCACCCAGGACAGTTTCAATTCACCCCTCCACTTT.

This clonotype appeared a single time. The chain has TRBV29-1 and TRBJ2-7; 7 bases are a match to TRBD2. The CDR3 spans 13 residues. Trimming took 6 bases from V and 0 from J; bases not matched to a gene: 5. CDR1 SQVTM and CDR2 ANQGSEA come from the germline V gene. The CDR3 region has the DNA TGCAGCGTCAGCGGGGCTAACTCCTACGAGCAGTACTTC. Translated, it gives CSVSGANSYEQYF.

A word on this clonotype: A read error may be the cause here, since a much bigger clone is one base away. The CDR3 spells CASSLSGPRNTEAFF. CDR3 nucleotide sequence: TGTGCCAGCAGCTTGTCCGGACCGAGGAACACTGAAGCTTTCTTT. The chain carries TRBV5-4 and TRBJ1-1; D ambiguous. The CDR3 is 15 amino acids. V was cut by 1 base and J by 1 base, with 11 bases left in between. Germline assignment: CDR1 SGHNT and CDR2 YYREEE (reference sequence).

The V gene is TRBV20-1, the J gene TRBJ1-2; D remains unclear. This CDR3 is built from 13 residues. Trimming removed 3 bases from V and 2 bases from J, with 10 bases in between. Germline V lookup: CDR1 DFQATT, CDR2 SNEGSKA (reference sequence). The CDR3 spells CSARSGPNYGYTF. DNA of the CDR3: TGCAGTGCTAGGAGCGGACCCAACTATGGCTACACCTTC.

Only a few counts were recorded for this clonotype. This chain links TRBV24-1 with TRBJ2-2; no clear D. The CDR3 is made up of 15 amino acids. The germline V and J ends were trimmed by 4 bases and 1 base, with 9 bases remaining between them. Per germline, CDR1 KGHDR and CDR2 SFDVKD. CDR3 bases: TGTGCCACCAGTGACCCTTCAGTGAACACCGGGGAGCTGTTTTTT. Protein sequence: CATSDPSVNTGELFF.

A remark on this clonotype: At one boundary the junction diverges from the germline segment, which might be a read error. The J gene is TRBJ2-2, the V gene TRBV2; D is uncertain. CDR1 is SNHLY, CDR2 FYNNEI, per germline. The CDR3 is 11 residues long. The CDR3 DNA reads TGTGCCACCAGTCTGGCCGGGGAGCTGTTTTTT. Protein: CATSLAGELFF.

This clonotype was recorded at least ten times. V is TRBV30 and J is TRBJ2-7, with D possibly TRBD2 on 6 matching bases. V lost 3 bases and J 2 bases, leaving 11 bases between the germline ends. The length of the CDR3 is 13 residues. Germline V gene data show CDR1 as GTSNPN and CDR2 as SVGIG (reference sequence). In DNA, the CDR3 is TGTGCCTGGAGGAGTAGCGGCGCCTACGAGCAGTACTTC. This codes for CAWRSSGAYEQYF.

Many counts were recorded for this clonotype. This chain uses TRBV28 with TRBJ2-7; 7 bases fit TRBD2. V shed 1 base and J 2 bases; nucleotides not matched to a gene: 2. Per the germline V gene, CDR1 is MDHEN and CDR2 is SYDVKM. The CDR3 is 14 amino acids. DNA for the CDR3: TGTGCCAGCAGTTTATCGGGGGGTCCCTACGAGCAGTACTTC. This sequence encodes CASSLSGGPYEQYF. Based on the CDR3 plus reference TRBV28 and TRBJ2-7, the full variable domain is DVKVTQSSRYLVKRTGEKVFLECVQDMDHENMFWYRQDPGLGLRLIYFSYDVKMKEKGDIPEGYSVSREKKERFSLILESASTNQTSMYLCASSLSGGPYEQYFGPGTRLTVT.

The CDR3 here is CASSLAGTISGAFF. For the CDR3, the DNA is TGTGCCAGCAGTTTAGCGGGGACAATAAGCGGAGCTTTCTTT. The J gene is TRBJ1-1, the V gene TRBV27, with D possibly TRBD1 on 6 matching bases. CDR1 and CDR2 (germline): MNHEY, SMNVEV (reference sequence). The CDR3 sequence is 14 residues long. V shed 2 bases and J shed 10 bases, with 17 bases lying between them.

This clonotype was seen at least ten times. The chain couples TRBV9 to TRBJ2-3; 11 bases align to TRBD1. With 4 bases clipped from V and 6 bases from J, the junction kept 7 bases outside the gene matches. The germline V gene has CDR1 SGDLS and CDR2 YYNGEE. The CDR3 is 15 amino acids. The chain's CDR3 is CASSIGQGAYDTQYF. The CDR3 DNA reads TGTGCCAGCAGCATTGGACAGGGGGCATATGATACGCAGTATTTT.

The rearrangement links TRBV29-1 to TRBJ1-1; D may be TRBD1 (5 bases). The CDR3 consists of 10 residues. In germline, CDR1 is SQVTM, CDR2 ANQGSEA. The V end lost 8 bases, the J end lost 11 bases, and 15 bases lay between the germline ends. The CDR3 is CSISGPGAFF. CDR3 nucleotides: TGCAGCATATCGGGCCCAGGGGCTTTCTTT.

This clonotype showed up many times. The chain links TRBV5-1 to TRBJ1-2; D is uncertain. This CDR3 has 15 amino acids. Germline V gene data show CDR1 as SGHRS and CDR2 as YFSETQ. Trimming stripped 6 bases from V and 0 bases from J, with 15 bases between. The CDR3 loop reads CASTTTSTANYGYTF. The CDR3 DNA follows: TGCGCCAGCACCACAACTTCAACCGCTAACTATGGCTACACCTTC.

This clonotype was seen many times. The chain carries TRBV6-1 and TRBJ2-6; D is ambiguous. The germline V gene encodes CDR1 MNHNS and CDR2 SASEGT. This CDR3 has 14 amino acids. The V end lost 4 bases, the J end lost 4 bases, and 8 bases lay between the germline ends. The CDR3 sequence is CASSGSHGANVLTF. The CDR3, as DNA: TGTGCCAGCAGTGGATCCCACGGGGCCAACGTCCTGACTTTC.

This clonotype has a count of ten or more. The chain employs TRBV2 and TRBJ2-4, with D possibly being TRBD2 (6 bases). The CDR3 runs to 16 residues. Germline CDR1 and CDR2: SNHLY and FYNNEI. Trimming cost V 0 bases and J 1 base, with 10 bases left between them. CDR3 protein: CASSEALGGAKNIQYF. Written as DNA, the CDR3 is TGTGCCAGCAGTGAAGCGCTTGGGGGGGCCAAAAACATTCAGTACTTC.

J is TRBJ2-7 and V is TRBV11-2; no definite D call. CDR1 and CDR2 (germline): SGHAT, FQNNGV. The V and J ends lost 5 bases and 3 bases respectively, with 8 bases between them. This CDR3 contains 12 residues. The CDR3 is CASSIDIYEQYF. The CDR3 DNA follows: TGTGCCAGCAGCATCGACATCTACGAGCAGTACTTC.

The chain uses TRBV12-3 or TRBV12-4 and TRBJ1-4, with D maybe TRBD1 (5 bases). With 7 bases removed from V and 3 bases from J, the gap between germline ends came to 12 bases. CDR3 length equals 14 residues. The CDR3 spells CASTSGLANEKLFF. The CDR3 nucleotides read TGTGCCAGCACCTCGGGACTGGCTAATGAAAAACTGTTTTTT.

The CDR3 DNA sequence: TGTGCCAGCAGCAAGCGCTGGAGCGGGGGGGTCTATGAGCAGTTCTTC. It is translated as CASSKRWSGGVYEQFF. The chain employs TRBV13 and TRBJ2-1, with 10 nucleotides matching TRBD2. CDR1 is PRHDT, CDR2 FYEKMQ, per germline (reference sequence). J gave up 8 bases and V 5 bases, and 12 bases lay outside the gene matches. CDR3 length: 16 residues.

CDR3 DNA: TGCAGCGTTGAAGGGGGCCTAGCGGGAGTCAATGAGCAGTTCTTC. This encodes CSVEGGLAGVNEQFF. This chain links TRBV29-1 with TRBJ2-1, with 10 bases that match TRBD2. Germline CDR1 reads SQVTM; CDR2 reads ANQGSEA. The J segment lost 6 bases and the V segment lost 1 base, leaving 6 bases of the junction unmatched. CDR3 length equals 15 residues.

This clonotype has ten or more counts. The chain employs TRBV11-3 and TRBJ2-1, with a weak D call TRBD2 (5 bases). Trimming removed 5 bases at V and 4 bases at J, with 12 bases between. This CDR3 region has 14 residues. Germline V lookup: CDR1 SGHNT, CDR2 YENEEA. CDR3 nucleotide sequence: TGTGCCAGCAGCCCCAGGACTGTTTACAATGAGCAGTTCTTC. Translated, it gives CASSPRTVYNEQFF.

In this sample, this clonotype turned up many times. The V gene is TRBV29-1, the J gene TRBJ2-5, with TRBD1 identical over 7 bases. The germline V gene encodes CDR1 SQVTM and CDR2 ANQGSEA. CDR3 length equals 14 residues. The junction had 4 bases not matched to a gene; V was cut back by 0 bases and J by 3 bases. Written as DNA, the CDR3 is TGCAGCGTTGAAGATGATACAGGGGAAGAGACCCAGTACTTC. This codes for CSVEDDTGEETQYF.

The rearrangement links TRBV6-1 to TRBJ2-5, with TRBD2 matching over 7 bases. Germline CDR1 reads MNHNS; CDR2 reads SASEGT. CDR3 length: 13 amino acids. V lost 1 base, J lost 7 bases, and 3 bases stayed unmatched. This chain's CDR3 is CASSEGGRGTQYF. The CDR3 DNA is TGTGCCAGCAGTGAAGGGGGGAGGGGGACCCAGTACTTC.

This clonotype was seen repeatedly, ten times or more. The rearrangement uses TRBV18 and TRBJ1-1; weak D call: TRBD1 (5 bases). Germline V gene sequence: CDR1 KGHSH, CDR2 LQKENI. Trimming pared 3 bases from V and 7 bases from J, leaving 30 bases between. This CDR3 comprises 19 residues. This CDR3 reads CASSPTPAKVRDLGVEAFF. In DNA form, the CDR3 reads TGTGCCAGCTCACCCACCCCGGCGAAGGTGCGGGACCTGGGAGTTGAAGCTTTCTTT.

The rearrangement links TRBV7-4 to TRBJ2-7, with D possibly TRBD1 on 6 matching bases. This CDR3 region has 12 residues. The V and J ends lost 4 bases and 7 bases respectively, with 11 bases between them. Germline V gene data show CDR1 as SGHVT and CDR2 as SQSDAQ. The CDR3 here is CASSCWGREQYF. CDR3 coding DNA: TGTGCCAGCAGCTGCTGGGGGCGGGAGCAGTACTTC.